This T cell receptor (beta chain) emerged from a study of CD8+ T cells in alopecia areata. The overall study: The protocol delivered tofacitinib for 6 to 18 months, then withdrew it for 6 months.

Comment on this clone: The target antigen is unknown.

Study observations and caveats: Expanded CD8+ clones among the top 100, and scalp clonality, were significantly decreased by tofacitinib. Lesional scalp, notably in alopecia totalis/universalis, had clonality above that of normal scalp.

The CDR3 covers 9 residues. Trimming stripped 7 bases from V and 8 bases from J, with 7 bases between. Germline V CDR1 and CDR2: DFQATT, SNEGSKA (reference sequence). Reverse transcribed after extraction, RNA yielded cDNA as the sequencing template. This table comes from immunoSEQ multiplex PCR, and its TCRdb copy is limited to in-frame clones, with some not included. The table shows about 90,000 clones, with 44% occurring only once. As for treatment: oral pan-JAK inhibitor, 5-10 mg twice daily. The chain joins TRBV20-1 to TRBJ2-3; the D is unclear. Sequences were derived from CD8+ T cells sorted from blood, sampled at week 24, from a patient treated with tofacitinib. The source of this sequence is a human donor with alopecia areata. In DNA, the CDR3 is TGCAGTGGTAGGGCTACGCAGTATTTT. This encodes CSGRATQYF.